This passage covers 13 T cell receptor beta chains from one sample sequenced in a study of OX40 agonist ivuxolimab in advanced cancers. Generated by immunoSEQ multiplex PCR, the TCRdb table keeps only in-frame clones and is missing some. The table includes 60,000 to 75,000 clones, 88% detected once. The specimen was CD4+ or CD8+ T cells sorted from blood, collected in a trial of the OX40 agonist ivuxolimab. All receptors come from an adult with an advanced solid tumor such as melanoma, head and neck, liver or kidney cancer.

V is TRBV28 and J is TRBJ2-7, with 12 bases fitting TRBD2. This CDR3 is built from 16 residues. With 5 bases clipped from V and 3 bases from J, the junction kept 8 bases outside the gene matches. The V gene's germline CDR1 is MDHEN and CDR2 SYDVKM. CDR3 residues: CASSSPTLAGGYEQYF. CDR3 DNA sequence: TGTGCCAGCAGTAGCCCCACACTAGCGGGAGGCTACGAGCAGTACTTC.

V and J are TRBV7-3 and TRBJ2-1, with TRBD2 matching 9 bases. This CDR3 is built from 16 residues. The junction had 12 bases not matched to a gene; V was cut back by 5 bases and J by 7 bases. From germline, CDR1 is SGHTA and CDR2 FQGTGA. For the CDR3, the DNA is TGTGCCAGCAGCCCGAGACTAGCGGACTGGGGGAATGAGCAGTTCTTC. Residues: CASSPRLADWGNEQFF.

The gene calls are TRBV28 and TRBJ2-2; tentatively, D is TRBD2 (7 bases). Germline CDR1 is MDHEN and CDR2 is SYDVKM. This CDR3 contains 18 residues. V lost 1 base and J lost 6, with 21 bases in between. The CDR3 sequence is CASSLFGGGPSGAGELFF. The CDR3 region has the DNA TGTGCCAGCAGTTTATTCGGCGGGGGCCCCTCGGGGGCCGGGGAGCTGTTTTTT.

This clone was seen a single time. J is TRBJ2-3 and V is TRBV18; D is uncertain. CDR1 and CDR2 (germline): KGHSH, LQKENI. This CDR3 spans 14 amino acids. V was pared by 3 bases and J by 1 base, with 8 bases between. In DNA, the CDR3 is TGTGCCAGCTCACCCCCCCGGGGCACAGATACGCAGTATTTT. Residues: CASSPPRGTDTQYF.

The V and J genes are TRBV11-1 and TRBJ2-5, with 8 positions matching TRBD2. The CDR3 length is 17 residues. CDR1 and CDR2 (germline): SGHAT, FQDESV (reference sequence). J gave up 4 bases and V 4 bases, and 14 bases lay outside the gene matches. The CDR3 region is CASSSPATGGRGETQYF. CDR3 DNA sequence: TGTGCCAGCAGCTCTCCGGCAACGGGAGGGAGGGGAGAGACCCAGTACTTC.

The chain employs TRBV6-1 and TRBJ2-2; 7 nucleotides align to TRBD1. The V and J ends lost 7 bases and 1 base, in that order; junction bases with no gene match: 6. There are 15 residues in the CDR3. Germline V CDR1 and CDR2: MNHNS, SASEGT. The CDR3 is CASTWDSLNTGELFF. CDR3 bases: TGTGCCAGCACCTGGGACAGCCTGAACACCGGGGAGCTGTTTTTT.

The genes are TRBV6-6 and TRBJ2-7; D ambiguous. V was clipped by 7 bases and J by 2 bases, with 18 bases between them. The CDR3 totals 15 residues. The germline gives CDR1 MNHNY, CDR2 SVGAGI (reference sequence). DNA of the CDR3: TGTGCCAGCACCCACTCAAAAGACGGAGCCTACGAGCAGTACTTC. This gives the protein CASTHSKDGAYEQYF.

This chain links TRBV18 with TRBJ2-1; 11 nucleotides align to TRBD1. The CDR3 runs 13 residues. V lost 6 bases and J lost 9; bases outside the gene matches: 4. CDR1 KGHSH and CDR2 LQKENI come from the germline V gene. CDR3 sequence: CASSGTGGVEQFF. The CDR3, as DNA: TGTGCCAGCTCGGGGACAGGGGGTGTTGAGCAGTTCTTC.

The chain uses TRBV2 and TRBJ1-1, with 7 bases fitting TRBD1. This CDR3 has 13 amino acids. Trimming took 5 bases from V and 4 from J; bases not matched to a gene: 4. Germline CDR1 SNHLY, CDR2 FYNNEI. CDR3 nucleotides: TGTGCCAGCAGTCTGACAGGGCCCACTGAAGCTTTCTTT. Translating gives CASSLTGPTEAFF.

The genes are TRBV19 and TRBJ1-3, with TRBD1 matching over 8 bases. V lost 4 bases, J lost 4 bases, and 6 bases stayed unmatched. Germline values: CDR1 LNHDA, CDR2 SQIVND (reference sequence). The CDR3 length is 15 residues. CDR3 amino acids: CASSTDRAAGNTIYF. CDR3 nucleotide sequence: TGTGCCAGTAGTACGGACAGGGCTGCGGGAAACACCATATATTTT.

This chain links TRBV10-3 with TRBJ2-2; 10 bases line up with TRBD2. The CDR3 covers 18 residues. V lost 3 bases and J lost 5; bases outside the gene matches: 12. Germline loops: CDR1 ENHRY, CDR2 SYGVKD. CDR3 in amino acids: CAISEMTSGPPATGELFF. For the CDR3, the DNA is TGTGCCATCAGTGAAATGACTAGCGGGCCACCTGCGACCGGGGAGCTGTTTTTT.

The genes are TRBV5-3 and TRBJ2-7; D may match TRBD1 or TRBD2 (6 bases each). TRBV5-3 belongs to the ORF category, with a function that is uncertain. The V gene lost 4 bases and the J gene lost 0 bases, with 14 bases spanning the gap. The CDR3 is 15 amino acids. CDR3 nucleotide sequence: TGTGCCAGAAGCCGGGGCGGGGACACCTCCTACGAGCAGTACTTC. It encodes CARSRGGDTSYEQYF.

The chain has TRBV28 and TRBJ1-5, with 8 bases aligning to TRBD1. Germline V gene lookup returns CDR1 MDHEN and CDR2 SYDVKM. CDR3 length: 15 amino acids. Trimming took 2 bases from V and 2 from J; bases not matched to a gene: 2. The CDR3 sequence is CASSLQGAGNQPQHF. The CDR3 DNA is TGTGCCAGCAGTTTACAGGGGGCTGGCAATCAGCCCCAGCATTTT.